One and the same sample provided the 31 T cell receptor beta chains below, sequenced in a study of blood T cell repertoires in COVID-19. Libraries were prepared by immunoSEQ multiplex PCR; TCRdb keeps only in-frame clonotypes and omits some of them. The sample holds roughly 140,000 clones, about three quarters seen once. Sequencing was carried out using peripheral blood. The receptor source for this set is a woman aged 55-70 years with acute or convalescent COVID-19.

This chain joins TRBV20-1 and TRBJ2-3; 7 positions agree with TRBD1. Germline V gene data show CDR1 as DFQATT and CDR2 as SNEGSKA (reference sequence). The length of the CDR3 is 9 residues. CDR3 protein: CSATRQGYF. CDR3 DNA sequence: TGCAGCGCCACCAGACAGGGTTATTTT.

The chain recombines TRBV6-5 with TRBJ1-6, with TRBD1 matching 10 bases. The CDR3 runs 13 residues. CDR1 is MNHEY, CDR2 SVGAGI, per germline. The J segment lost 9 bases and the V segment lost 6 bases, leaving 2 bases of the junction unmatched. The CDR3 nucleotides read TGTGCCAGCAGGGACAGGGGGGCTTCACCCCTCCACTTT. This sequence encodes CASRDRGASPLHF.

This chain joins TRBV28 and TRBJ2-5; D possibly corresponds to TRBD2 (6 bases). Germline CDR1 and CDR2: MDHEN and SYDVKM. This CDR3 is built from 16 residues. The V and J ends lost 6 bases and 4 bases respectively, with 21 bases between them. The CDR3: CASSSPMYGSPETQYF. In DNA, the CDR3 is TGTGCCAGCAGCTCACCTATGTACGGGAGTCCAGAGACCCAGTACTTC.

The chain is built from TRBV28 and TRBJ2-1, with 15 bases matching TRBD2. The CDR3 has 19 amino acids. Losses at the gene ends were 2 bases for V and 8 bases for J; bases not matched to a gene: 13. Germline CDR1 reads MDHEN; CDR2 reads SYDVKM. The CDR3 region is CASSLNPPQGLAGGDEQFF. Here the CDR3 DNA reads TGTGCCAGCAGTTTAAACCCCCCGCAGGGACTAGCGGGAGGCGATGAGCAGTTCTTC.

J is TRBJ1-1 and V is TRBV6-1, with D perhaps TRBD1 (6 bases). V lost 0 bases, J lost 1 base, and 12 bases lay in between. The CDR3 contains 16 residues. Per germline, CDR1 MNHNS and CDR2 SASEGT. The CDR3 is CASSEAAQGWNTEAFF. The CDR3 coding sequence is TGTGCCAGCAGTGAAGCCGCACAGGGCTGGAACACTGAAGCTTTCTTT.

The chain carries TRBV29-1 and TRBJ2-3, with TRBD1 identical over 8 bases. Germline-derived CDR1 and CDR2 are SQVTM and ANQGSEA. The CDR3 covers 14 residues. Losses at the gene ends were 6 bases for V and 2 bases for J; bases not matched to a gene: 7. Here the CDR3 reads CSVGQGLNTDTQYF. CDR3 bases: TGCAGCGTCGGACAGGGCCTGAACACAGATACGCAGTATTTT.

The CDR3 DNA sequence: TGTGCCAGCAGTGACTGGGGCATCGAGACCCAGTACTTC. Amino acid sequence: CASSDWGIETQYF. The gene calls are TRBV2 and TRBJ2-5, with a tentative D call TRBD1 (5 bases). The CDR3 loop spans 13 amino acids. The germline V gene encodes CDR1 SNHLY and CDR2 FYNNEI. V dropped 3 bases and J dropped 5 bases, with 10 bases sitting between them.

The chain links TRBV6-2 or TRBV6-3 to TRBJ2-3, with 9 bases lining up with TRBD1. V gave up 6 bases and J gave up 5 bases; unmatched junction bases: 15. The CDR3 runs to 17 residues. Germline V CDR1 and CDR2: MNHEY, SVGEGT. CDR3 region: CASSPLQGQGGRDTQYF. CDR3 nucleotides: TGTGCCAGCAGCCCACTCCAGGGACAGGGTGGGAGAGATACGCAGTATTTT.

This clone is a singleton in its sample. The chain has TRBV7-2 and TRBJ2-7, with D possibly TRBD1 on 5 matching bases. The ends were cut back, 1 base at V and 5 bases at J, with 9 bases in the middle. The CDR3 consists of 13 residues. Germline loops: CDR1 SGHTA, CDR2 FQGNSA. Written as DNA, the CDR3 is TGTGCCAGCAGCTTAGAGGGGCTCGACGAGCAGTACTTC. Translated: CASSLEGLDEQYF.

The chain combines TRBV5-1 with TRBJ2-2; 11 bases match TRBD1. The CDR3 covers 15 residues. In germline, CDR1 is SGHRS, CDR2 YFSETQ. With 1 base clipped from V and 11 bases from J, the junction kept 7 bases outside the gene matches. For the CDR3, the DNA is TGCGCCAGCAGCTTGAGGGGACAGGGGGTCGGAGAGCTGTTTTTT. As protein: CASSLRGQGVGELFF.

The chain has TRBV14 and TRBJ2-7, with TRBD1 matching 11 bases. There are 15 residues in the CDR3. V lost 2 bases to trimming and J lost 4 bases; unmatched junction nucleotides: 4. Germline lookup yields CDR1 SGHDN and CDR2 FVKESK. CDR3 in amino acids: CASSQPGTGGYEQYF. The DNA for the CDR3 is TGTGCCAGCAGCCAACCCGGGACAGGGGGATACGAGCAGTACTTC.

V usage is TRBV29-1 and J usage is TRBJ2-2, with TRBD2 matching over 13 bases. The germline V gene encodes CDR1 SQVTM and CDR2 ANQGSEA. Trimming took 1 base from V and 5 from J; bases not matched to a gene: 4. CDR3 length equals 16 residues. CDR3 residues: CSVEGLAGGQTGELFF. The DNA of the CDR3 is TGCAGCGTTGAAGGACTAGCGGGAGGACAGACCGGGGAGCTGTTTTTT.

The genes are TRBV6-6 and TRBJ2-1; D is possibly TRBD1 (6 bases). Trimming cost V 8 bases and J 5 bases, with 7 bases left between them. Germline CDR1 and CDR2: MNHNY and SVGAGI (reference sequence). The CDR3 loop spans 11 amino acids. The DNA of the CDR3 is TGTGCCAGCGGGGGCCACAATGAGCAGTTCTTC. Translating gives CASGGHNEQFF.

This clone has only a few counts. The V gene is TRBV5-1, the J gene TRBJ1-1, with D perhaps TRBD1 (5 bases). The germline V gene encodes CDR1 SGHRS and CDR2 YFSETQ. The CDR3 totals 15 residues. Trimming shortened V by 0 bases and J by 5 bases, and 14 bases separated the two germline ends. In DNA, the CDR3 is TGCGCCAGCAGCTTGGCCGGGGGTTGGCTTACTGAAGCTTTCTTT. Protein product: CASSLAGGWLTEAFF.

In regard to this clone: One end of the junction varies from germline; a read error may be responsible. The CDR3 spells CASSPLGRARQEPQYF. The CDR3 coding sequence is TGTGCCAGCAGCCCCCTTGGGCGGGCTAGACAAGAGCCCCAGTACTTC. This sequence joins TRBV14 and TRBJ2-5; a weak D match, TRBD2 (5 bases). The CDR3 covers 16 residues. Germline V gives CDR1 SGHDN, CDR2 FVKESK.

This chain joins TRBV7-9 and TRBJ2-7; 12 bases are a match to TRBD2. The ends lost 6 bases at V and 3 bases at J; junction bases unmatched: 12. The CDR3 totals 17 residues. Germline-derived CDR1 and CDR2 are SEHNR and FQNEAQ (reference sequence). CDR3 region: CASSRTSGISSIYEQYF. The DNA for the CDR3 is TGTGCCAGCAGTAGGACTAGCGGGATAAGTTCGATCTACGAGCAGTACTTC.

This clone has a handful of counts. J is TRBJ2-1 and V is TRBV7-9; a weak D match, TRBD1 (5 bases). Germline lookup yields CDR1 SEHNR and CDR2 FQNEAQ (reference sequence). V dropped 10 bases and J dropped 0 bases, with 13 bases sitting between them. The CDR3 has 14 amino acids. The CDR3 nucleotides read TGTGCCACCGAAGGGGTTAGCTCCTACAATGAGCAGTTCTTC. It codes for CATEGVSSYNEQFF.

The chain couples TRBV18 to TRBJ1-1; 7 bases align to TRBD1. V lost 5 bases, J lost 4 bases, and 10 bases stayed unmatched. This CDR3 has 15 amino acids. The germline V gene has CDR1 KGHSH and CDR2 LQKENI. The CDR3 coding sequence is TGTGCCAGCTCATCCAAAGGGGGCTCAGTCACTGAAGCTTTCTTT. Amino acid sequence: CASSSKGGSVTEAFF.

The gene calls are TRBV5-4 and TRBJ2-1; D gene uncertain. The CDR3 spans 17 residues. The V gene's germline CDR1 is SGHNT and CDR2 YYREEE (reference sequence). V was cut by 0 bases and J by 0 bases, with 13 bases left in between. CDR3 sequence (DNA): TGTGCCAGCAGCTTGGTCCGGCACAGCAGCTCCTACAATGAGCAGTTCTTC. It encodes CASSLVRHSSSYNEQFF. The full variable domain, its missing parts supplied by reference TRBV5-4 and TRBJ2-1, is ETGVTQSPTHLIKTRGQQVTLRCSSQSGHNTVSWYQQALGQGPQFIFQYYREEENGRGNFPPRFSGLQFPNYSSELNVNALELDDSALYLCASSLVRHSSSYNEQFFGPGTRLTVL.

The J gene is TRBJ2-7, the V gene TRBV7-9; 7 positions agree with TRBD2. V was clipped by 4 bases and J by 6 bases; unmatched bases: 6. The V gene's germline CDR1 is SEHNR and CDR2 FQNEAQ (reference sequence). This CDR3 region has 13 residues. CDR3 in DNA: TGTGCCAGCAGCTACTCGTGGGGGGGCGAGCAGTACTTC. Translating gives CASSYSWGGEQYF. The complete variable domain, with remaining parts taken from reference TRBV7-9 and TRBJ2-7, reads DTGVSQNPRHKITKRGQNVTFRCDPISEHNRLYWYRQTLGQGPEFLTYFQNEAQLEKSRLLSDRFSAERPKGSFSTLEIQRTEQGDSAMYLCASSYSWGGEQYFGPGTRLTVT.

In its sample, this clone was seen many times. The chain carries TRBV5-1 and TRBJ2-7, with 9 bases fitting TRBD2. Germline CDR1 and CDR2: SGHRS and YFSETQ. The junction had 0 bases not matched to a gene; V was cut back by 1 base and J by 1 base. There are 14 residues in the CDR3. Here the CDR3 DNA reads TGCGCCAGCAGCTTGACTAGCGGGTCCTACGAGCAGTACTTC. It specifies CASSLTSGSYEQYF.

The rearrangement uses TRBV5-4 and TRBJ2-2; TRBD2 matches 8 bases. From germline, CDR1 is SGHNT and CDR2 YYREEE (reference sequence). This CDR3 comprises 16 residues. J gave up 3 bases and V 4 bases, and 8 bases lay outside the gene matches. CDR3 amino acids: CASSEEAGADTGELFF. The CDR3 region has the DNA TGTGCCAGCAGCGAAGAAGCGGGGGCGGACACCGGGGAGCTGTTTTTT.

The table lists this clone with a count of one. CDR3 amino acids: CASSLSVSGRFYEQYF. For the CDR3, the DNA is TGTGCCAGCAGCCTATCCGTGAGCGGGAGGTTCTACGAGCAGTACTTC. The J gene is TRBJ2-7, the V gene TRBV5-8; 9 nucleotides line up with TRBD2. Germline V gene data show CDR1 as SGHTS and CDR2 as YDEGEE. V lost 4 bases and J lost 3; bases outside the gene matches: 11. The CDR3 covers 16 residues.

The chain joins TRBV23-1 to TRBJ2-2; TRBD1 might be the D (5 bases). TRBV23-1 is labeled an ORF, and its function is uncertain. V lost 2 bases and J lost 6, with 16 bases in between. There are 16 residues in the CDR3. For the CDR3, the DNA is TGCGCCAGCAGTCAAAACGGGCAGGGAATTCCCGGGGAGCTGTTTTTT. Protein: CASSQNGQGIPGELFF.

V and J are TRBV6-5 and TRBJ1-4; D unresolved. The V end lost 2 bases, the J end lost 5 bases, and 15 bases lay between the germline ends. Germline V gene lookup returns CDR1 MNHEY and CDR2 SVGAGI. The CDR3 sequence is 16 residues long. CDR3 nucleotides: TGTGCCAGCAGTTACCTGTTTCGGGGTGCCAATGAAAAACTGTTTTTT. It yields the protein CASSYLFRGANEKLFF.

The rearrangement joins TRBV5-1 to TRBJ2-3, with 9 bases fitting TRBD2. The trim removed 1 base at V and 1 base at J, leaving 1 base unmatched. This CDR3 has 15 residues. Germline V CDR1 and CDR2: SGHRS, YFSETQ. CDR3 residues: CASSLRGRGTDTQYF. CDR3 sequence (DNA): TGCGCCAGCAGCTTGCGCGGGAGGGGCACAGATACGCAGTATTTT.

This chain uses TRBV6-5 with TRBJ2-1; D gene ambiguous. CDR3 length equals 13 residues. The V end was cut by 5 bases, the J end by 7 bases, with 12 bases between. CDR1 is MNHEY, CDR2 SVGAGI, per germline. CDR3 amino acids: CASSPRSLNEQFF. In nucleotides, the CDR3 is TGTGCCAGCAGTCCCCGGAGCCTTAATGAGCAGTTCTTC.

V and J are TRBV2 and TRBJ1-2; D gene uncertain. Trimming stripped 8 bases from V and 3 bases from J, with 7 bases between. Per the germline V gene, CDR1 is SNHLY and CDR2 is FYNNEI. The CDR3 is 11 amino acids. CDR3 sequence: CASRTDYGYTF. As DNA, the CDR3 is TGTGCCAGCCGTACGGACTATGGCTACACCTTC.

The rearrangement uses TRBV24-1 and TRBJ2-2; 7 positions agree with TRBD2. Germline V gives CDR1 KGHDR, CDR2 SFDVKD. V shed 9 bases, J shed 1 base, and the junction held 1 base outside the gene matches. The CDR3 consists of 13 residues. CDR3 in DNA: TGTGCCACCTCTAGCGGGAACACCGGGGAGCTGTTTTTT. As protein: CATSSGNTGELFF.

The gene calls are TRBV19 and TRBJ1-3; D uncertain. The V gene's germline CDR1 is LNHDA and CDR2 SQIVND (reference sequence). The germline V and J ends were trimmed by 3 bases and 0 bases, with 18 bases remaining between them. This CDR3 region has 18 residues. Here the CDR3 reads CASSIGRGGPRSGNTIYF. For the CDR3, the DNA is TGTGCCAGTAGTATTGGAAGAGGAGGACCCCGCTCTGGAAACACCATATATTTT.

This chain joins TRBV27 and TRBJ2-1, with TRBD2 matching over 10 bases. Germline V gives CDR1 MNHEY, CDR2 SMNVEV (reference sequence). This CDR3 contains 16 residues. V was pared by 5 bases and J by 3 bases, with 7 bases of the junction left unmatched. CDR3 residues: CASSPTPSGSYNEQFF. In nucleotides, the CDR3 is TGTGCCAGCAGTCCGACCCCTAGCGGGAGCTACAATGAGCAGTTCTTC.